A selection of T cell receptor beta chains follows, all from one sample in a study of T-cell memory formation after mild COVID-19. TCRdb reprocessed the 5' RACE reads with MiXCR, giving one entry per CDR3 protein. The sample comprises roughly 450,000 distinct CDR3 sequences, 15% to 20% of which are singletons, and 9% to 15% rests with the top ten. The specimen sequenced was PBMCs or a T cell subset sorted from them (not recorded which). The receptors derive from an adult woman who had mild COVID-19 (a few samples of this study predate the infection). Cell type and time point are not known. Each CDR3 is given without its conserved first and last residue.

V gene,J gene,CDR3 protein
TRBV27,TRBJ2-1,ASSPDGPPRQF
TRBV3-1,TRBJ2-2,ASSKGQGDTGELF
TRBV20-1,TRBJ1-3,SARAGGGDNTIY
TRBV20-1,TRBJ2-1,SASARGGSLDEQF
TRBV18,TRBJ2-3,ASSPGQGTDTQY
TRBV4-1,TRBJ1-1,ASSQDQVFIEAF
TRBV29-1,TRBJ2-3,SVEEGWGPDTQY
TRBV29-1,TRBJ1-2,SVEVGDGYT
TRBV20-1,TRBJ1-1,SARPRQGNTEAF
TRBV4-1,TRBJ1-2,ASSQEWGGGRGYGYT
TRBV7-9,TRBJ1-1,ASSLSAGPYTEAF
TRBV20-1,TRBJ1-1,SAPGQGGNTEAF
TRBV7-9,TRBJ2-3,ASSDRLARTDTQY
TRBV4-1,TRBJ2-3,ASSQDQGSGGADTQY
TRBV7-2,TRBJ1-6,ASRRREGDSPLH
TRBV12-3/TRBV12-4,TRBJ2-3,ASRGRLEVTDTQY
TRBV20-1,TRBJ1-1,SARDRMDTEAF
TRBV20-1,TRBJ2-7,SARDAMSDSYEQY
TRBV29-1,TRBJ2-7,SGGRTDEGSPVGVHEQY
TRBV20-1,TRBJ2-1,SAGGQRVGNEQF
TRBV20-1,TRBJ2-3,SAISDRGTDTQY
TRBV9,TRBJ2-7,ASSWRASGSHEQY
TRBV6-5,TRBJ2-3,ASSYGADRTDTQY
TRBV5-4,TRBJ2-3,ASSLSGLAGGHADTQY
TRBV27,TRBJ2-7,ASSLSGQGFEQY
TRBV12-3/TRBV12-4,TRBJ1-3,ASSPQGIGNTIY
TRBV20-1,TRBJ1-2,SLPAGPYGYT
TRBV6-2/TRBV6-3,TRBJ1-3,ASSSYAGNTIY
TRBV5-1,TRBJ1-2,ATGQGGSSGYT
TRBV29-1,TRBJ2-1,SVEGLAGVVGNEQF
TRBV12-3/TRBV12-4,TRBJ2-1,ASSLLIDEQF
TRBV7-6,TRBJ2-2,ASSPTDRGRRAGELF
TRBV7-8,TRBJ2-1,ASSQAFSGGFAYNEQF
TRBV7-2,TRBJ2-5,ASSPEGTDETQY
TRBV6-5,TRBJ1-2,ASSFLPGQHGDGYT
TRBV12-3/TRBV12-4,TRBJ2-1,ASSNPSGRDDEQF